The TCR beta chain under discussion was sequenced for a study of T cell changes during pregnancy in multiple sclerosis. This CDR3 region has 17 residues. The junction had 12 bases not matched to a gene; V was cut back by 6 bases and J by 5 bases. Germline CDR1 ENHRY, CDR2 SYGVKD. Measured with immunoSEQ multiplex PCR; TCRdb has only the in-frame clones, and not every one. The sample contains around 59,000 clones, approximately 91% of which appear only once. This chain connects TRBV10-3 to TRBJ2-1, with 11 bases that match TRBD2. This specimen consisted of CD4+ T cells from peripheral blood mononuclear cells, obtained in the first trimester of pregnancy. This clonotype originated in a female donor with multiple sclerosis, enrolled in a pregnancy study. The CDR3 reads CAISEIAGGLVNNEQFF. The CDR3 DNA sequence: TGTGCCATCAGCGAAATAGCGGGGGGGCTAGTAAACAATGAGCAGTTCTTC.